A single sample is the source of the 9 T cell receptor beta chains below, sequenced in a study of cytomegalovirus exposure and HLA in healthy donors. PCR involved 60 Vbeta and 13 Jbeta primers. The table came from immunoSEQ multiplex PCR; TCRdb's copy has only in-frame clones and leaves some out. With about 130,000 clones in the sample, the ten largest clones hold about 2.1%. The sample consisted of PBMCs. Receptor source: a woman aged 60 to 75 in good health and CMV-seronegative.

V is TRBV28 and J is TRBJ1-2; D remains unclear. This CDR3 has 11 amino acids. The V gene's germline CDR1 is MDHEN and CDR2 SYDVKM. Trimming pared 4 bases from V and 4 bases from J, leaving 4 bases between. CDR3 sequence: CASSSGYGYTF. CDR3 nucleotide sequence: TGTGCCAGCAGTTCCGGCTATGGCTACACCTTC.

The rearrangement links TRBV11-2 to TRBJ2-2; perhaps TRBD2 as D (5 bases). The CDR3 covers 14 residues. With 3 bases removed from V and 2 bases from J, the gap between germline ends came to 7 bases. The germline V gene has CDR1 SGHAT and CDR2 FQNNGV. For the CDR3, the DNA is TGTGCCAGCAGCTTCCGGGGAAACACCGGGGAGCTGTTTTTT. This sequence encodes CASSFRGNTGELFF.

This rearrangement joins TRBV9 to TRBJ2-2, with D perhaps matching TRBD2 (6 bases). The CDR3 is 14 amino acids. Trimming took off 0 bases at V and 5 bases at J, with 8 bases between the two ends. The V gene's germline CDR1 is SGDLS and CDR2 YYNGEE. The CDR3 loop reads CASSVGGGTGELFF. CDR3 DNA sequence: TGTGCCAGCAGCGTAGGAGGAGGGACCGGGGAGCTGTTTTTT.

This sequence joins TRBV27 and TRBJ2-4; tentative D call: TRBD1 (5 bases). The germline CDR1 and CDR2 sequences are MNHEY and SMNVEV (reference sequence). The CDR3 has 13 amino acids. Trimming took off 6 bases at V and 3 bases at J, with 9 bases between the two ends. CDR3: CASRGLIKNIQYF. CDR3 bases: TGTGCCAGCAGGGGGCTGATCAAAAACATTCAGTACTTC.

The V gene is TRBV9, the J gene TRBJ1-1, with TRBD1 identical over 10 bases. The J segment lost 3 bases and the V segment lost 0 bases, leaving 2 bases of the junction unmatched. The germline V gene encodes CDR1 SGDLS and CDR2 YYNGEE. The CDR3 spans 15 residues. CDR3 sequence (DNA): TGTGCCAGCAGCGTAGCGGGACAGGGGTACACTGAAGCTTTCTTT. Its protein is CASSVAGQGYTEAFF. Based on the CDR3 plus reference TRBV9 and TRBJ1-1, the full variable domain is DSGVTQTPKHLITATGQRVTLRCSPRSGDLSVYWYQQSLDQGLQFLIQYYNGEERAKGNILERFSAQQFPDLHSELNLSSLELGDSALYFCASSVAGQGYTEAFFGQGTRLTVV.

This chain connects TRBV4-2 to TRBJ1-4, with 8 nucleotides matching TRBD1. The germline V gene has CDR1 LGHNA and CDR2 YNFKEQ. The trim removed 0 bases at V and 8 bases at J, leaving 8 bases unmatched. CDR3 length: 16 residues. The CDR3 DNA reads TGTGCCAGCAGCCAAGATTATCAGGGGGCGTGGGAAAAACTGTTTTTT. This sequence encodes CASSQDYQGAWEKLFF.

The rearrangement links TRBV25-1 to TRBJ2-6; weak D call: TRBD2 (6 bases). V gave up 1 base and J gave up 0 bases, with 13 bases separating them. This CDR3 contains 18 residues. The germline V gene has CDR1 MGHDK and CDR2 SYGVNS. Here the CDR3 reads CASSEFTGVDSGANVLTF. The CDR3 nucleotides read TGTGCCAGCAGTGAATTCACGGGGGTGGACTCTGGGGCCAACGTCCTGACTTTC.

V is TRBV28 and J is TRBJ1-2, with TRBD1 as a possible D gene (5 bases). V was clipped by 6 bases and J by 8 bases, with 16 bases between them. The germline V gene encodes CDR1 MDHEN and CDR2 SYDVKM. The CDR3 covers 13 residues. The CDR3 loop is CASSMGGEKGYTF. The CDR3 coding sequence is TGTGCCAGCAGCATGGGGGGGGAGAAGGGCTACACCTTC.

The chain couples TRBV19 to TRBJ2-2; TRBD1 matches 10 bases. J gave up 2 bases and V 5 bases, and 2 bases lay outside the gene matches. Germline V gene sequence: CDR1 LNHDA, CDR2 SQIVND (reference sequence). The CDR3 loop spans 15 amino acids. The CDR3, as DNA: TGTGCCAGTAGTCGGGACAGGGGAAACACCGGGGAGCTGTTTTTT. Its translation: CASSRDRGNTGELFF. The full variable domain, completed using reference TRBV19 and TRBJ2-2, is DGGITQSPKYLFRKEGQNVTLSCEQNLNHDAMYWYRQDPGQGLRLIYYSQIVNDFQKGDIAEGYSVSREKKESFPLTVTSAQKNPTAFYLCASSRDRGNTGELFFGEGSRLTVL.